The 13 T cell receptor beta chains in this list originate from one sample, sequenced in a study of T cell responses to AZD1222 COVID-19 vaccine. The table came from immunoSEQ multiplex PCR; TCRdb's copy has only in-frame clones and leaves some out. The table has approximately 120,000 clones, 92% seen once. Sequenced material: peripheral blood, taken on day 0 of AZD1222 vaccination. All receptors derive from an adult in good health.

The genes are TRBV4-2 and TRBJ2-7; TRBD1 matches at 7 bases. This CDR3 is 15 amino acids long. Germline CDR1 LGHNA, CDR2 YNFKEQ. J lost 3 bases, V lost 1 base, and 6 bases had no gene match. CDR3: CASSQVFRDSYEQYF. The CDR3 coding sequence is TGTGCCAGCAGCCAAGTTTTCCGGGACAGCTACGAGCAGTACTTC.

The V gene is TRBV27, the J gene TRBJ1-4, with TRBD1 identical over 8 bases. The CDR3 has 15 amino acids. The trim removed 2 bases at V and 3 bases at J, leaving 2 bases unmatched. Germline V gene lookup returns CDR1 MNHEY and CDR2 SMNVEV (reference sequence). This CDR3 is CASSLGQGPNEKLFF. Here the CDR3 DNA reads TGTGCCAGCAGTTTAGGACAGGGACCTAATGAAAAACTGTTTTTT.

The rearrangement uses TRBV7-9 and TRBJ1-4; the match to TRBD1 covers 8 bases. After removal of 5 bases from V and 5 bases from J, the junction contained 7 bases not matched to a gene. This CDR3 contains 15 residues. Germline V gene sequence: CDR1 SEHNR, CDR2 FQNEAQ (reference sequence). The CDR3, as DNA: TGTGCCAGCAGCCCAAGGACAGGGAAGAATGAAAAACTGTTTTTT. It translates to CASSPRTGKNEKLFF.

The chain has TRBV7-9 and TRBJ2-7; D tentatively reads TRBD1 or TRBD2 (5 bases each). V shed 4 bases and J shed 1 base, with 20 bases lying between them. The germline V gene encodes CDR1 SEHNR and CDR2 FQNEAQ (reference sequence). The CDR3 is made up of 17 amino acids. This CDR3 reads CASSSEGSEVSSYEQYF. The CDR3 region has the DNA TGTGCCAGCAGCTCTGAGGGGTCGGAGGTAAGTTCCTACGAGCAGTACTTC.

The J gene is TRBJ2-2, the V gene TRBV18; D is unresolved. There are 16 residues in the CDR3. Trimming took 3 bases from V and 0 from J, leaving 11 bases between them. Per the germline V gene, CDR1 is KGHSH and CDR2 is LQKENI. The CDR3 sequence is CASSPLAGSNTGELFF. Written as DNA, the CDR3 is TGTGCCAGCTCACCTCTGGCAGGTTCGAACACCGGGGAGCTGTTTTTT.

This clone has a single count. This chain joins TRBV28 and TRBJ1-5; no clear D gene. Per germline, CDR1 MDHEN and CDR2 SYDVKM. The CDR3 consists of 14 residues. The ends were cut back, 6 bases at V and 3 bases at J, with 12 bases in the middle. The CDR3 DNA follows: TGTGCCAGCAGCCGCCGGCCGATCAATCAGCCCCAGCATTTT. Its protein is CASSRRPINQPQHF. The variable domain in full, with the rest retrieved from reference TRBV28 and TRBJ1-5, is DVKVTQSSRYLVKRTGEKVFLECVQDMDHENMFWYRQDPGLGLRLIYFSYDVKMKEKGDIPEGYSVSREKKERFSLILESASTNQTSMYLCASSRRPINQPQHFGDGTRLSIL.

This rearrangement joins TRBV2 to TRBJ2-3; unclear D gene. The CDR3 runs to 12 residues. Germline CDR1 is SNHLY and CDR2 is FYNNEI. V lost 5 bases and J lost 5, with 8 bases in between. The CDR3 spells CASSQDQDTQYF. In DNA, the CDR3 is TGTGCCAGCAGTCAGGATCAAGATACGCAGTATTTT.

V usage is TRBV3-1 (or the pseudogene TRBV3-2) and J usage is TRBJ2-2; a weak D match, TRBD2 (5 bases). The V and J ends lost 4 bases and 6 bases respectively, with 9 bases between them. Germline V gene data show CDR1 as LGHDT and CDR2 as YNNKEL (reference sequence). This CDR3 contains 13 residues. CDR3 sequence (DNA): TGTGCCAGCAGCCGAGGGCTCTCCGGGGAGCTGTTTTTT. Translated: CASSRGLSGELFF.

This chain's CDR3 is CASSPGGPGRAEAFF. CDR3 in DNA: TGTGCCAGCAGCCCAGGGGGACCAGGTAGAGCTGAAGCTTTCTTT. The genes are TRBV27 and TRBJ1-1, with TRBD1 matching over 7 bases. V shed 6 bases, J shed 6 bases, and the junction held 13 bases outside the gene matches. Germline V CDR1 and CDR2: MNHEY, SMNVEV (reference sequence). CDR3 length: 15 residues.

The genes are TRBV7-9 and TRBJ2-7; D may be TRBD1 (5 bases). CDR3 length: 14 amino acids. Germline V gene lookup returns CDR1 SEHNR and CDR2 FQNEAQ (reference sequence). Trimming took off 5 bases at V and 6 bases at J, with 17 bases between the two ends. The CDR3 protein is CASSPTLWGGEQYF. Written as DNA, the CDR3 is TGTGCCAGCAGCCCAACGTTATGGGGCGGCGAGCAGTACTTC.

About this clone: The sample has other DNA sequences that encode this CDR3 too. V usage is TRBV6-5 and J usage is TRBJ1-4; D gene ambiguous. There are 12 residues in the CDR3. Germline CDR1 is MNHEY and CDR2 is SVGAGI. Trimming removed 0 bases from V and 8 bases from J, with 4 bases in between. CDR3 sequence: CASSYSGEKLFF. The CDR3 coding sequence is TGTGCCAGCAGTTACTCAGGGGAAAAACTGTTTTTT.

CDR3 bases: TGTGCCAGTAATACCGGGACTGATAACTATGGCTACACCTTC. Translated, it gives CASNTGTDNYGYTF. V usage is TRBV19 and J usage is TRBJ1-2; weak D call: TRBD1 (5 bases). Germline V CDR1 and CDR2: LNHDA, SQIVND (reference sequence). The CDR3 covers 14 residues. The V end lost 7 bases, the J end lost 1 base, and 13 bases lay between the germline ends. The entire variable domain, with the rest obtained from reference TRBV19 and TRBJ1-2, is as follows: DGGITQSPKYLFRKEGQNVTLSCEQNLNHDAMYWYRQDPGQGLRLIYYSQIVNDFQKGDIAEGYSVSREKKESFPLTVTSAQKNPTAFYLCASNTGTDNYGYTFGSGTRLTVV.

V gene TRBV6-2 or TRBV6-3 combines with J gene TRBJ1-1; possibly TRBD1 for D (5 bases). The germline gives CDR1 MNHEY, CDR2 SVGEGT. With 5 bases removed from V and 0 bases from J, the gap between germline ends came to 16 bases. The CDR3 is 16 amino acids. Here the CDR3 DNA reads TGTGCCAGCAGTCACGCAGGGAGGGCTGTGAACACTGAAGCTTTCTTT. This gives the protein CASSHAGRAVNTEAFF.